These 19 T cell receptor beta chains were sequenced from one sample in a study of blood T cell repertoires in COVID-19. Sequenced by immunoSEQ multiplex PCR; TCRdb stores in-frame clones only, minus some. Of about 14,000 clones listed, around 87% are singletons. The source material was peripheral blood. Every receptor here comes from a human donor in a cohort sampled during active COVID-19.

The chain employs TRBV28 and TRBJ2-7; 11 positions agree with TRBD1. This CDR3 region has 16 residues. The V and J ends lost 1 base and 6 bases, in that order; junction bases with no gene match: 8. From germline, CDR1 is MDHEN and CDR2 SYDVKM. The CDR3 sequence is CASSLLGTGGGIEQYF. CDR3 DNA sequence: TGTGCCAGCAGTTTATTGGGGACAGGGGGGGGTATCGAGCAGTACTTC. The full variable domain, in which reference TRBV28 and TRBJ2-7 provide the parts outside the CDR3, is DVKVTQSSRYLVKRTGEKVFLECVQDMDHENMFWYRQDPGLGLRLIYFSYDVKMKEKGDIPEGYSVSREKKERFSLILESASTNQTSMYLCASSLLGTGGGIEQYFGPGTRLTVT.

CDR3 loop: CASSSTSRGRDTQYF. The CDR3 DNA reads as TGTGCCAGCAGTTCCACTAGCAGAGGTAGAGATACGCAGTATTTT. This chain joins TRBV6-6 and TRBJ2-3; tentatively, D is TRBD2 (6 bases). CDR3 length equals 15 residues. The V end was cut by 4 bases, the J end by 5 bases, with 16 bases between. Germline CDR1 reads MNHNY; CDR2 reads SVGAGI (reference sequence).

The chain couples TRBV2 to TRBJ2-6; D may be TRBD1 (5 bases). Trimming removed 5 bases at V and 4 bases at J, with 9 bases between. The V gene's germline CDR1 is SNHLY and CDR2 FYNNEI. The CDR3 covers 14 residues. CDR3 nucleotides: TGTGCCAGCAGTAATAGACAGGGGGCCAACGTCCTGACTTTC. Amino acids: CASSNRQGANVLTF.

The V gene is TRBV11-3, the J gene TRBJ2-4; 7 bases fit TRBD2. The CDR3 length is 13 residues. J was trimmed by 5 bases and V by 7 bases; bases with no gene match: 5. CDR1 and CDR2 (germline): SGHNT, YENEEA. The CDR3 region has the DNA TGTGCCAGCACCCGGGGGGTCGAAAACATTCAGTACTTC. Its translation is CASTRGVENIQYF.

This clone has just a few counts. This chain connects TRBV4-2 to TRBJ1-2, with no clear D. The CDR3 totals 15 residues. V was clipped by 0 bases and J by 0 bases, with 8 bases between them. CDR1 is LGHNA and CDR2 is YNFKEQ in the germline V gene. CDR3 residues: CASSQDFGANYGYTF. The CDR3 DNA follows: TGTGCCAGCAGCCAAGATTTCGGGGCTAACTATGGCTACACCTTC.

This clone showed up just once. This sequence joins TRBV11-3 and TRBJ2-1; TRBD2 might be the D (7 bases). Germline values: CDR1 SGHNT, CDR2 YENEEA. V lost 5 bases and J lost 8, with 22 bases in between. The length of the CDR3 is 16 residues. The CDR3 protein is CASSPTLAPGGHEQFF. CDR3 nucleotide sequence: TGTGCCAGCAGCCCAACCTTAGCCCCCGGGGGGCATGAGCAGTTCTTC.

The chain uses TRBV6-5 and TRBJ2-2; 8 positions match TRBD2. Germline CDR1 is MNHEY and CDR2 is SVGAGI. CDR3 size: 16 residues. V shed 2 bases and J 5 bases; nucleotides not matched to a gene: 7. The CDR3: CASSYRASGQTGELFF. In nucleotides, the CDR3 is TGTGCCAGCAGTTACCGCGCTAGCGGGCAAACCGGGGAGCTGTTTTTT.

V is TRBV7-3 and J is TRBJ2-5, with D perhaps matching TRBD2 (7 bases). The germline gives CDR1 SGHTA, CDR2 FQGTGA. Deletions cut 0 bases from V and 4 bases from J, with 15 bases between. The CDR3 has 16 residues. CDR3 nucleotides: TGTGCCAGCAGCTTAACCGGACGGCGGGGGCGAGAGACCCAGTACTTC. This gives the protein CASSLTGRRGRETQYF.

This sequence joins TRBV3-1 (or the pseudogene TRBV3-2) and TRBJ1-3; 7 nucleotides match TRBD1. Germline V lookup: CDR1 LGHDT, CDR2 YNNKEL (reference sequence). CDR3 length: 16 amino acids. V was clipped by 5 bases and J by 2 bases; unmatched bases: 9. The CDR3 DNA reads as TGTGCCAGCAGCATCCACAGGGGAGGTCCTGGAAACACCATATATTTT. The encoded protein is CASSIHRGGPGNTIYF.

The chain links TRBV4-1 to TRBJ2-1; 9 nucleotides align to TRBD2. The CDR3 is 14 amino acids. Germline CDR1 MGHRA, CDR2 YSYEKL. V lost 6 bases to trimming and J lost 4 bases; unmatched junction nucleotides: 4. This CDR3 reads CASSRAGGYNEQFF. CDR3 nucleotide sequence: TGCGCCAGCAGTAGAGCGGGGGGTTACAATGAGCAGTTCTTC.

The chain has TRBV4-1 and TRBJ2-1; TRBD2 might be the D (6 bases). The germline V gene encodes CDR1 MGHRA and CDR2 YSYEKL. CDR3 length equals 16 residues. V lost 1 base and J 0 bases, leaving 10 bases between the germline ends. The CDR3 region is CASSQGRGDSYNEQFF. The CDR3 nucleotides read TGCGCCAGCAGCCAAGGGAGGGGAGACTCCTACAATGAGCAGTTCTTC.

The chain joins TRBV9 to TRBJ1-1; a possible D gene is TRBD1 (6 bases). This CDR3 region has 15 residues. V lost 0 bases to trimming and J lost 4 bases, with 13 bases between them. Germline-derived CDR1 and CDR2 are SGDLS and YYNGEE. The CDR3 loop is CASSVGGGESTEAFF. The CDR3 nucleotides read TGTGCCAGCAGCGTAGGGGGGGGCGAGAGCACTGAAGCTTTCTTT.

Here the CDR3 DNA reads TGTGCCAGCAGTGCCCCGACAGGGTTGCCCTCCTACGAGCAGTACTTC. It is translated as CASSAPTGLPSYEQYF. The chain links TRBV25-1 to TRBJ2-7; 7 positions match TRBD1. The CDR3 is made up of 16 amino acids. Per germline, CDR1 MGHDK and CDR2 SYGVNS. J gave up 0 bases and V 4 bases, and 9 bases lay outside the gene matches.

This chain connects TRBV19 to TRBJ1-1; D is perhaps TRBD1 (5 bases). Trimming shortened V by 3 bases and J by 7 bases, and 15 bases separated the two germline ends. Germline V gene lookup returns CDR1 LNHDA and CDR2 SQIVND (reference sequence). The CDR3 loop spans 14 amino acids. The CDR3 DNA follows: TGTGCCAGTAGTATCGGGGGAGGCAGTGGTGAAGCTTTCTTT. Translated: CASSIGGGSGEAFF. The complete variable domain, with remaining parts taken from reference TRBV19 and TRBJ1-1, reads DGGITQSPKYLFRKEGQNVTLSCEQNLNHDAMYWYRQDPGQGLRLIYYSQIVNDFQKGDIAEGYSVSREKKESFPLTVTSAQKNPTAFYLCASSIGGGSGEAFFGQGTRLTVV.

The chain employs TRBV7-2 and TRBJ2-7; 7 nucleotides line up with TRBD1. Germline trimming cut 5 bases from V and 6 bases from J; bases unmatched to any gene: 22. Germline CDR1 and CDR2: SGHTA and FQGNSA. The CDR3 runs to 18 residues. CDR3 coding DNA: TGTGCCAGCAGCCCACGAGGGCGACAGGGTAGGGTTTGGGGCGAGCAGTACTTC. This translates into CASSPRGRQGRVWGEQYF.

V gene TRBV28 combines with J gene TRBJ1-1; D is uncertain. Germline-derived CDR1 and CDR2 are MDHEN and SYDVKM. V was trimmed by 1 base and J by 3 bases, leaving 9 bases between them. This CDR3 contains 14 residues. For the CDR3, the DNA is TGTGCCAGCAGTTTATTCCGGGGTGACACTGAAGCTTTCTTT. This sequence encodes CASSLFRGDTEAFF.

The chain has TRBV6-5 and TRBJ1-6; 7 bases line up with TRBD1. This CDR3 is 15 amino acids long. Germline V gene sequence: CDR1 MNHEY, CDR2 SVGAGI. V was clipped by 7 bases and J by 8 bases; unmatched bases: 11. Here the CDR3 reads CASTSNRGTDSPLHF. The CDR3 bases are TGTGCCAGCACCTCCAACAGGGGCACCGATTCACCCCTCCACTTT.

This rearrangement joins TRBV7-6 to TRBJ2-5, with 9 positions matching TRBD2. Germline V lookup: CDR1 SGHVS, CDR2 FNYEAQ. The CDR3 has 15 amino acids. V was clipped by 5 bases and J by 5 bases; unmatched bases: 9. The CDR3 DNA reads TGTGCCAGCAGCCCACCGGGGCTAGCGGGGGAGACCCAGTACTTC. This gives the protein CASSPPGLAGETQYF.

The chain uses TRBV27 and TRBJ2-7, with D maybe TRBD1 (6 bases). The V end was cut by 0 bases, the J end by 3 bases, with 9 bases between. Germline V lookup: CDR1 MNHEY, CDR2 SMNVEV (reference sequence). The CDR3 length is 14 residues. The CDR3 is CASSLSGADYEQYF. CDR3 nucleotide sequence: TGTGCCAGCAGTTTATCGGGGGCAGACTACGAGCAGTACTTC.